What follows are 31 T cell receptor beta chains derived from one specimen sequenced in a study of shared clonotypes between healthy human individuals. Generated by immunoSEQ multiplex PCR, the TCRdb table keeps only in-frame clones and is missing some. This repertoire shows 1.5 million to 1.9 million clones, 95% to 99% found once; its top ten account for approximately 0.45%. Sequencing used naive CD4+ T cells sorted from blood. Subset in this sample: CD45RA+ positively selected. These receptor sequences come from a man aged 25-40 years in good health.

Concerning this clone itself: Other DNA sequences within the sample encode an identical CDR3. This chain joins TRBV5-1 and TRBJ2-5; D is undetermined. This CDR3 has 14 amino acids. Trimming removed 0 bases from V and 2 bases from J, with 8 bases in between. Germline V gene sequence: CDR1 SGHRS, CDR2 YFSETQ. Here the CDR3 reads CASSLDPGQETQYF. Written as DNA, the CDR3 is TGCGCCAGCAGCTTGGATCCCGGTCAAGAGACCCAGTACTTC.

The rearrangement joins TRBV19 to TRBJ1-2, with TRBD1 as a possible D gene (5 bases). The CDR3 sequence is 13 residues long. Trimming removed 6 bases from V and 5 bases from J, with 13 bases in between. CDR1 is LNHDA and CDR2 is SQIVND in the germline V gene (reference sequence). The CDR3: CASRRTEGYGYTF. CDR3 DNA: TGTGCCAGTAGGCGGACGGAGGGGTATGGCTACACCTTC.

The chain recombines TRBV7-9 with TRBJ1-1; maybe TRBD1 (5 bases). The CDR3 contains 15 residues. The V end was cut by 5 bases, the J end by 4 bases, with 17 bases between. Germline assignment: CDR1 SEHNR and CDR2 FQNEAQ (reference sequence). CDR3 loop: CASSLSRGVTTEAFF. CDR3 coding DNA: TGTGCCAGCAGCCTGTCGAGGGGAGTCACCACTGAAGCTTTCTTT. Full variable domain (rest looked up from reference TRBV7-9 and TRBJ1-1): DTGVSQNPRHKITKRGQNVTFRCDPISEHNRLYWYRQTLGQGPEFLTYFQNEAQLEKSRLLSDRFSAERPKGSFSTLEIQRTEQGDSAMYLCASSLSRGVTTEAFFGQGTRLTVV.

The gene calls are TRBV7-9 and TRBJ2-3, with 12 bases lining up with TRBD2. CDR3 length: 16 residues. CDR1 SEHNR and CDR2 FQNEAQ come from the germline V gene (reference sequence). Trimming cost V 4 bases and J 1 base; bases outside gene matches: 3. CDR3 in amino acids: CASSSRTSGGTDTQYF. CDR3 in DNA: TGTGCCAGCAGCTCTCGGACTAGCGGGGGCACAGATACGCAGTATTTT.

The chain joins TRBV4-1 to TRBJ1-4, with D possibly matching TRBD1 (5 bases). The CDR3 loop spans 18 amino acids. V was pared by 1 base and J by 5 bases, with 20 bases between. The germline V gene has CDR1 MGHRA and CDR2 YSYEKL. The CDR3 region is CASSQGTLPGRLNEKLFF. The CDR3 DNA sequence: TGCGCCAGCAGCCAAGGGACCCTCCCGGGACGGTTAAATGAAAAACTGTTTTTT.

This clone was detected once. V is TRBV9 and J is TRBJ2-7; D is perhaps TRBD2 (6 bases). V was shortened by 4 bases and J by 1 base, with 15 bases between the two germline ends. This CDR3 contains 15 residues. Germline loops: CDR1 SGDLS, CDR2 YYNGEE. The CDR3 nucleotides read TGTGCCAGCAGCCGAGGGGAGGCTCTTTCCTACGAGCAGTACTTC. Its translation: CASSRGEALSYEQYF.

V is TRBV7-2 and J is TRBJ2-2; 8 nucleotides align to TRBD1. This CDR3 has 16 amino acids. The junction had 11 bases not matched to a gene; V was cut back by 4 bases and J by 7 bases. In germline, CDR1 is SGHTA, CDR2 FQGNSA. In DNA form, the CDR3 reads TGTGCCAGCAGCTCAAGGACAGGGAGATTTAGCGGGGAGCTGTTTTTT. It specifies CASSSRTGRFSGELFF. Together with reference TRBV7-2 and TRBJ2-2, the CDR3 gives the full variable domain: GAGVSQSPSNKVTEKGKDVELRCDPISGHTALYWYRQSLGQGLEFLIYFQGNSAPDKSGLPSDRFSAERTGGSVSTLTIQRTQQEDSAVYLCASSSRTGRFSGELFFGEGSRLTVL.

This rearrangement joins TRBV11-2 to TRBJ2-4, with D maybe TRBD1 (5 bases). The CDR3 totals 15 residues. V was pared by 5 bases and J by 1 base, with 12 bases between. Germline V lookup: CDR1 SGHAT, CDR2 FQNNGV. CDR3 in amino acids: CASSPRVVAKNIQYF. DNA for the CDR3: TGTGCCAGCAGCCCCAGGGTAGTGGCCAAAAACATTCAGTACTTC.

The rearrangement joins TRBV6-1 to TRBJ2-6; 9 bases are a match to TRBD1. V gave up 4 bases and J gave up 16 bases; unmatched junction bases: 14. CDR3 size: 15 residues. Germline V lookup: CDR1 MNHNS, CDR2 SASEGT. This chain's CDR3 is CASSGHRDRAPGLTF. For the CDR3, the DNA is TGTGCCAGCAGTGGACACCGGGACAGGGCCCCCGGTCTGACTTTC.

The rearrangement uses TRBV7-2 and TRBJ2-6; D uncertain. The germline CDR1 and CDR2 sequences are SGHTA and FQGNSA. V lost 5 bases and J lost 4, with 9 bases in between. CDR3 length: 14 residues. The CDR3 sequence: CASSPNTGANVLTF. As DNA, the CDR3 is TGTGCCAGCAGCCCCAACACGGGGGCCAACGTCCTGACTTTC.

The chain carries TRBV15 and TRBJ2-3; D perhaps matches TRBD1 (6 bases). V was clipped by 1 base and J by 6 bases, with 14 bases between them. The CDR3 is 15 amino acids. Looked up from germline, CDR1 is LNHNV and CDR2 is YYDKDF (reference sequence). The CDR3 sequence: CATSRGQDQGDTQYF. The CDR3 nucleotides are TGTGCCACCAGCAGAGGACAGGACCAGGGGGATACGCAGTATTTT.

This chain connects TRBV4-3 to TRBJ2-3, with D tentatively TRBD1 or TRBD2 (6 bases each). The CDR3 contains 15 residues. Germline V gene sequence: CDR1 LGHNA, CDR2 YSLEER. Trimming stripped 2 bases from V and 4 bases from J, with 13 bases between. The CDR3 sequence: CASSQSTRQADTQYF. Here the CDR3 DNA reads TGCGCCAGCAGCCAATCGACTAGACAGGCAGATACGCAGTATTTT.

CDR3 bases: TGTGCCAGCAGGAAGGGCCATATGAGCACCGGGGAGCTGTTTTTT. Translation gives CASRKGHMSTGELFF. The chain carries TRBV28 and TRBJ2-2; no reliable D call. The ends were cut back, 6 bases at V and 4 bases at J, with 15 bases in the middle. The germline V gene has CDR1 MDHEN and CDR2 SYDVKM. This CDR3 contains 15 residues.

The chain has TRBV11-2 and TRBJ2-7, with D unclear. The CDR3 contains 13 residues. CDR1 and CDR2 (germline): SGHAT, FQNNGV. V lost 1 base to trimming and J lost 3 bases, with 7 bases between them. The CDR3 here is CASSLALIYEQYF. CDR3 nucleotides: TGTGCCAGCAGCTTAGCCCTCATCTACGAGCAGTACTTC.

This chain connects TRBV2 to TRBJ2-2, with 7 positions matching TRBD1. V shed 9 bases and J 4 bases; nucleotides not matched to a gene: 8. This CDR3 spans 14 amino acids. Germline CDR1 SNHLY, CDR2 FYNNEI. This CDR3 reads CASGTARGTGELFF. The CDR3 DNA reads TGTGCCAGTGGGACAGCCCGGGGCACCGGGGAGCTGTTTTTT.

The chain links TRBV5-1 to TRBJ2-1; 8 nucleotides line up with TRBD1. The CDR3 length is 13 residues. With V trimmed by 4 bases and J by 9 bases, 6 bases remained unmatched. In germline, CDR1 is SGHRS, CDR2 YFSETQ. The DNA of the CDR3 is TGCGCCAGCAGCATAGGACAGGGCGGTGAGCAGTTCTTC. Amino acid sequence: CASSIGQGGEQFF.

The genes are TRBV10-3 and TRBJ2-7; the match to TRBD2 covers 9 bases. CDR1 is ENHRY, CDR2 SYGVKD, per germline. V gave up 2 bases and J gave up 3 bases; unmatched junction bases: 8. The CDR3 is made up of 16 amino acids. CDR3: CAISEVGLARVYEQYF. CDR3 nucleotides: TGTGCCATCAGTGAGGTCGGACTAGCGCGTGTCTACGAGCAGTACTTC.

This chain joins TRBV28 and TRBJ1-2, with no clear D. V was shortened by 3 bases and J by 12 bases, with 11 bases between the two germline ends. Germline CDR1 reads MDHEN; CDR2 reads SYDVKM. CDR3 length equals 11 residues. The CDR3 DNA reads TGTGCCAGCAGTTTCCTTCAGGCCCACACCTTC. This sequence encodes CASSFLQAHTF.

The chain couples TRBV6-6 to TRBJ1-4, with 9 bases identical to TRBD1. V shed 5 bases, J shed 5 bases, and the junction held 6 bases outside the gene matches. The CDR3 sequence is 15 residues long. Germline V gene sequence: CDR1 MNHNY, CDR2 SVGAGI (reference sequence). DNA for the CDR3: TGTGCCAGCAGTCGGGACAGGGCGGTAAATGAAAAACTGTTTTTT. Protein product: CASSRDRAVNEKLFF.

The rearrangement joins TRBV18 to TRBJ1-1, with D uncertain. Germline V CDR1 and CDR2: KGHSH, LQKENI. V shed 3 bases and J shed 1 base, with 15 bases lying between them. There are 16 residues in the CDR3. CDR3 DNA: TGTGCCAGCTCACCCCGCCGGGCTCGGGGGAACACTGAAGCTTTCTTT. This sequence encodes CASSPRRARGNTEAFF.

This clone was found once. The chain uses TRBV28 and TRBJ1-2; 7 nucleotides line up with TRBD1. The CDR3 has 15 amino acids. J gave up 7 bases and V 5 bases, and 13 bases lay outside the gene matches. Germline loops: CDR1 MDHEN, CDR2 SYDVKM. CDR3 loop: CASSVVQGKAFGYTF. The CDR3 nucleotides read TGTGCCAGCAGTGTGGTACAGGGGAAGGCTTTTGGCTACACCTTC.

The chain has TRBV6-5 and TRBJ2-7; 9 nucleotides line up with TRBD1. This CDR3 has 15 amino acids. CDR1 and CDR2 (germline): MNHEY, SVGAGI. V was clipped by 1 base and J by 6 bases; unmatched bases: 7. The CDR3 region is CASSYWDREVGEQYF. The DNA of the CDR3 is TGTGCCAGCAGTTACTGGGACAGGGAAGTTGGCGAGCAGTACTTC.

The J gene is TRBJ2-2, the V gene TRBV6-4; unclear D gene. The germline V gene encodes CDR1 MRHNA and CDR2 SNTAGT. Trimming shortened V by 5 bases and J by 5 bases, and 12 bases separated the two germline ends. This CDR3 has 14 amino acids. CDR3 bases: TGTGCCAGCAGTCGGCACGTTGGAACCGGGGAGCTGTTTTTT. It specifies CASSRHVGTGELFF.

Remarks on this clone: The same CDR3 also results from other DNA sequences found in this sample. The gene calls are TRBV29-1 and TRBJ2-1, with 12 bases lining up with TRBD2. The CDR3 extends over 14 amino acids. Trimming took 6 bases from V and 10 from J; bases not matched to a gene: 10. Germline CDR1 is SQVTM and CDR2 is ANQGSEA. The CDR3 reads CSVSGLAGVGEQFF. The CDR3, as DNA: TGCAGCGTCTCGGGACTAGCGGGTGTCGGGGAGCAGTTCTTC.

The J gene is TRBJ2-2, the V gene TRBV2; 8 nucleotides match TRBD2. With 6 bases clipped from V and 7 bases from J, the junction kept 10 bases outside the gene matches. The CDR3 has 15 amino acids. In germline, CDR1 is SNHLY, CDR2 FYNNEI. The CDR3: CASSGRGGPVGELFF. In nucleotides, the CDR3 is TGTGCCAGCAGCGGGAGGGGAGGGCCCGTCGGGGAGCTGTTTTTT.

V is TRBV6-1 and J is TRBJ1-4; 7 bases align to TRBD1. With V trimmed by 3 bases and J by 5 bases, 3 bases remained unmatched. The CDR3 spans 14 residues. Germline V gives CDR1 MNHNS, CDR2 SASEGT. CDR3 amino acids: CASSEGTANEKLFF. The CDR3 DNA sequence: TGTGCCAGCAGTGAGGGGACAGCAAATGAAAAACTGTTTTTT.

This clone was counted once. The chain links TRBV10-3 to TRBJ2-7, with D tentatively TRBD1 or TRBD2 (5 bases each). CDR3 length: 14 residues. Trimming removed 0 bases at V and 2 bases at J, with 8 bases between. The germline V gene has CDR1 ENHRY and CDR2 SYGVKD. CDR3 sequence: CAISESWDPYEQYF. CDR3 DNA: TGTGCCATCAGTGAGTCGTGGGACCCCTACGAGCAGTACTTC.

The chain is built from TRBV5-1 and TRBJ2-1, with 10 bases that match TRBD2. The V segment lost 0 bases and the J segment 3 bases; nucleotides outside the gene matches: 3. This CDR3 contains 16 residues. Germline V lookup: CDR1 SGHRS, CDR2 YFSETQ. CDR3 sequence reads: CASSLAASGSYNEQFF. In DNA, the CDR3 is TGCGCCAGCAGCTTGGCCGCTAGCGGGAGCTACAATGAGCAGTTCTTC.

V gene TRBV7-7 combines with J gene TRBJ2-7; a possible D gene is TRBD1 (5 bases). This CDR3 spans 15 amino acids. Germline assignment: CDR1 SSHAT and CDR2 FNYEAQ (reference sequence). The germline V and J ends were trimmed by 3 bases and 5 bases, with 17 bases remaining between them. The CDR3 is CASSFSWAGPNEQYF. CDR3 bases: TGTGCCAGCAGCTTTTCGTGGGCAGGGCCGAACGAGCAGTACTTC.

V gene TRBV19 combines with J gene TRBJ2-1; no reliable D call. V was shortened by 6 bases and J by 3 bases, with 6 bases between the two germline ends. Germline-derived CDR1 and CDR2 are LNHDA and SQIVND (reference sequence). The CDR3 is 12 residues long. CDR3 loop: CASSLDYNEQFF. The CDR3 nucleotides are TGTGCCAGTAGCCTGGACTACAATGAGCAGTTCTTC.

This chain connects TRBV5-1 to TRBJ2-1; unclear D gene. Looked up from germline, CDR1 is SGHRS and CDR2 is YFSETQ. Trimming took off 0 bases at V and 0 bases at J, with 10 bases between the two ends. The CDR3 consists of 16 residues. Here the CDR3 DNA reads TGCGCCAGCAGCTTGGCTACCTTTGGCTCCTACAATGAGCAGTTCTTC. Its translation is CASSLATFGSYNEQFF.